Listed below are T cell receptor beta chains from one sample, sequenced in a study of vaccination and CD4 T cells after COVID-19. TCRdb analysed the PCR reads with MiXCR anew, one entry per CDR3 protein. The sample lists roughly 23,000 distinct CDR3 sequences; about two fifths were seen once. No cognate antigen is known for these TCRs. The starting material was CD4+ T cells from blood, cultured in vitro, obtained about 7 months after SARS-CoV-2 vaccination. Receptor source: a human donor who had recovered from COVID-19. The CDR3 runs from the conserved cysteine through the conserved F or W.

CASSLGDGSTYNEQFF | TRBV7-2 | 16
CSAGPGGPTTNTEAFF | TRBV20-1 | 16
CSASIRTGTYEQYF | TRBV20-1 | 14
CASSGLRTVSYEQYF | TRBV2 | 15
CATSRDIGLYSAEQYF | TRBV15 | 16
CASSEWDITYNEQFF | TRBV6-1 | 15
CASSSRTGANTEAFF | TRBV11-2 | 15
CATSYGAYEQYF | TRBV15 | 12
CASTGNIEGPQHF | TRBV12-3/TRBV12-4 | 13
CATSDWNEQFF | TRBV24-1 | 11
CSANTGFQETQYF | TRBV20-1 | 13
CASSLDIGVRQYF | TRBV4-2 | 13
CASGSPGQGSTYNSPLHF | TRBV6-1 | 18
CASSDRETQYF | TRBV5-6 | 11